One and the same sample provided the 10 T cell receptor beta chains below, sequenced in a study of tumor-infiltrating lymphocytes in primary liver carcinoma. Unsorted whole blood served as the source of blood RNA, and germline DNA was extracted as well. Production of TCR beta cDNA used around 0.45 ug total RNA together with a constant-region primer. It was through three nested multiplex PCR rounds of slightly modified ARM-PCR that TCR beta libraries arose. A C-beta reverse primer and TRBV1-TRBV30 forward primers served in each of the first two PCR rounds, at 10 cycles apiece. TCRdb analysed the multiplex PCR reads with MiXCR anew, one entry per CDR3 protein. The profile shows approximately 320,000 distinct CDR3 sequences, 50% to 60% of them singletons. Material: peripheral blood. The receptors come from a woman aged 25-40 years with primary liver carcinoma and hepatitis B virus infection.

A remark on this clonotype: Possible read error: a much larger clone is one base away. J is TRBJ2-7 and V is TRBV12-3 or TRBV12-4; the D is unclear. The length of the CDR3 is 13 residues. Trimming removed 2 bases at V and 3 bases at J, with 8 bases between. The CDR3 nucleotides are TGTGCCAGCAGTTTACTTCACAGCTACGAGCAGTACTTC. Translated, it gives CASSLLHSYEQYF.

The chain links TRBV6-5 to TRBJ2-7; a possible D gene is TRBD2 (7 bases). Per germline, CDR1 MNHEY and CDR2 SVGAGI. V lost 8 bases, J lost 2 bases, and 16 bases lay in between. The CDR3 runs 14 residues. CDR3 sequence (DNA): TGTGCCAGCGCTAGACCGGGGGGCACCTACGAGCAGTACTTC. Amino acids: CASARPGGTYEQYF.

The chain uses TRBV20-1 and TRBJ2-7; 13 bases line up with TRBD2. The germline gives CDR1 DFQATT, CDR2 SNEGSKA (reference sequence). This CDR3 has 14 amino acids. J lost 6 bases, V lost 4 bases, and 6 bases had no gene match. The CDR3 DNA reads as TGCAGTGCTAAGGGACTAGCGGGAATCGGCGAGCAGTACTTC. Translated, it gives CSAKGLAGIGEQYF.

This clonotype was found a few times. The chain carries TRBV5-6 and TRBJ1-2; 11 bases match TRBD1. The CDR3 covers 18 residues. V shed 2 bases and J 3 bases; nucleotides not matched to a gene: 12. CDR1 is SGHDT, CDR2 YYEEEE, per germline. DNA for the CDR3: TGTGCCAGCAGCTTAAACAGCTTGGGACAGGGGGAAGACTATGGCTACACCTTC. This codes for CASSLNSLGQGEDYGYTF. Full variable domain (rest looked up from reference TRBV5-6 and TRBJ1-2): DAGVTQSPTHLIKTRGQQVTLRCSPKSGHDTVSWYQQALGQGPQFIFQYYEEEERQRGNFPDRFSGHQFPNYSSELNVNALLLGDSALYLCASSLNSLGQGEDYGYTFGSGTRLTVV.

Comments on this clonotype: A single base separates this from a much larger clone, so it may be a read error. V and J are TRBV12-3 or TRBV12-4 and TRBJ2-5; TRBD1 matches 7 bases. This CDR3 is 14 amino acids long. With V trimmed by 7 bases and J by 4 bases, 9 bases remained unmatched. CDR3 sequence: CASTFGTDVETQYF. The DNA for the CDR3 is TGTGCCAGCACCTTCGGGACAGATGTAGAGACCCAGTACTTC.

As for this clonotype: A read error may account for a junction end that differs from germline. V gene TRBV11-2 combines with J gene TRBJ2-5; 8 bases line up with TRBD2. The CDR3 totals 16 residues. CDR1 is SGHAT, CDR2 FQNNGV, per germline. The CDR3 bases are TGTGCCAGCAGCTTAGGAAGGACTAGCAGCCTCGGGGCCCAGTGCTTC. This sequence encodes CASSLGRTSSLGAQCF.

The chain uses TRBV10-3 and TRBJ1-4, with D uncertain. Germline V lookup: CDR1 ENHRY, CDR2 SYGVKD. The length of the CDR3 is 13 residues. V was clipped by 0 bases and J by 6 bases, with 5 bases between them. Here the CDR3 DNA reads TGTGCCATCAGTGAGTCGGACGATGAAAAACTGTTTTTT. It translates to CAISESDDEKLFF.

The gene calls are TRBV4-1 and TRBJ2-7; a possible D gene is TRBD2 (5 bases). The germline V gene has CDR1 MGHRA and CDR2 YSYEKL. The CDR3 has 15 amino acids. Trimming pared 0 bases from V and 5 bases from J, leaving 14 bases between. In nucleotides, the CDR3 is TGCGCCAGCAGCCAAGATCTCGGCGAGGGCGACGAGCAGTACTTC. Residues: CASSQDLGEGDEQYF.

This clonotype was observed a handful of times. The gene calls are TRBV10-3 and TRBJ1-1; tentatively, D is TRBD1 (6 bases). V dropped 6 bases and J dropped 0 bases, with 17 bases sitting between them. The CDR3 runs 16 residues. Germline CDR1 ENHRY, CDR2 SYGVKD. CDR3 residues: CAIRPQGSSLNTEAFF. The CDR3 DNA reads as TGTGCCATCAGGCCCCAGGGGAGCAGTTTGAACACTGAAGCTTTCTTT.

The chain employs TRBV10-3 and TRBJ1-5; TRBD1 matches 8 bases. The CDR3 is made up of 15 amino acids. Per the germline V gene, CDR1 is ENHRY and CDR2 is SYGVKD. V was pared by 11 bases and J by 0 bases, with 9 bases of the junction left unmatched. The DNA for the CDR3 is TGTGCCGCCCGGACAGGGAACTATAGCAATCAGCCCCAGCATTTT. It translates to CAARTGNYSNQPQHF.